Each of the 16 T cell receptor beta chains below was sequenced from the same sample in a study of blood T cell repertoires in COVID-19. Sequencing was performed with immunoSEQ multiplex PCR; in TCRdb, only in-frame clones are kept and a portion is missing. The sample includes approximately 220,000 clones, around 82% of them seen just once. Sequencing input: PBMCs or T cells enriched from blood (not recorded which). Receptor source: a woman in her 50s who had been exposed to COVID-19.

The V gene is TRBV7-8, the J gene TRBJ2-1, with D tentatively TRBD1 (6 bases). The CDR3 has 12 amino acids. Deletions cut 3 bases from V and 8 bases from J, with 8 bases between. Looked up from germline, CDR1 is SGHVS and CDR2 is FQNEAQ. CDR3 in amino acids: CASSFRGDEQFF. Here the CDR3 DNA reads TGTGCCAGCAGCTTCAGGGGCGATGAGCAGTTCTTC.

V and J are TRBV29-1 and TRBJ2-5, with TRBD2 identical over 8 bases. This CDR3 has 14 residues. J was trimmed by 5 bases and V by 7 bases; bases with no gene match: 12. Germline lookup yields CDR1 SQVTM and CDR2 ANQGSEA. CDR3 amino acids: CSGRGSGGRETQYF. In DNA, the CDR3 is TGCAGCGGGAGGGGAAGCGGGGGACGGGAGACCCAGTACTTC.

This rearrangement joins TRBV28 to TRBJ1-2; unclear D gene. CDR3 length equals 15 residues. V was clipped by 4 bases and J by 7 bases, with 19 bases between them. The germline CDR1 and CDR2 sequences are MDHEN and SYDVKM. The CDR3 region has the DNA TGTGCCAGCAGTTATATAGGCCCAACCCCAGGTGGCTACACCTTC. Its protein is CASSYIGPTPGGYTF.

J is TRBJ1-2 and V is TRBV24-1; 10 bases align to TRBD1. J was trimmed by 5 bases and V by 7 bases; bases with no gene match: 12. This CDR3 contains 16 residues. Germline V lookup: CDR1 KGHDR, CDR2 SFDVKD. The CDR3 spells CATSGGGGGQGYGYTF. DNA of the CDR3: TGTGCCACCAGCGGGGGTGGTGGGGGACAGGGGTATGGCTACACCTTC.

This clone was observed a single time. The chain links TRBV28 to TRBJ2-2, with D maybe TRBD2 (7 bases). This CDR3 region has 19 residues. V lost 8 bases and J lost 4, with 29 bases in between. CDR1 is MDHEN, CDR2 SYDVKM, per germline. The chain's CDR3 is CASLPRGSRGRDFTGELFF. CDR3 in DNA: TGTGCCAGCCTACCCAGGGGATCGAGAGGGAGGGACTTCACCGGGGAGCTGTTTTTT.

The J gene is TRBJ2-3, the V gene TRBV6-6, with 10 bases aligning to TRBD2. Trimming cost V 5 bases and J 2 bases; bases outside gene matches: 13. The V gene's germline CDR1 is MNHNY and CDR2 SVGAGI (reference sequence). The CDR3 totals 18 residues. The CDR3 sequence: CASSPYLGLAELTDTQYF. The CDR3 bases are TGTGCCAGCAGTCCTTACCTCGGACTAGCGGAACTCACAGATACGCAGTATTTT.

V and J are TRBV3-1 (or the pseudogene TRBV3-2) and TRBJ2-5, with D perhaps matching TRBD1 (5 bases). The V end lost 0 bases, the J end lost 1 base, and 6 bases lay between the germline ends. The CDR3 consists of 14 residues. Per germline, CDR1 LGHDT and CDR2 YNNKEL (reference sequence). The CDR3 coding sequence is TGTGCCAGCAGCCAAGAGGGGCTCCAAGAGACCCAGTACTTC. This encodes CASSQEGLQETQYF.

The gene calls are TRBV24-1 and TRBJ2-5; a weak D match, TRBD1 (6 bases). From germline, CDR1 is KGHDR and CDR2 SFDVKD. The V end was cut by 4 bases, the J end by 5 bases, with 7 bases between. This CDR3 region has 12 residues. DNA for the CDR3: TGTGCCACCAGTGAGAGGGGGGAGACCCAGTACTTC. Its protein is CATSERGETQYF.

The chain is built from TRBV5-4 and TRBJ2-5, with 8 bases that match TRBD2. The CDR3 covers 15 residues. Per germline, CDR1 SGHNT and CDR2 YYREEE (reference sequence). V shed 3 bases, J shed 2 bases, and the junction held 6 bases outside the gene matches. CDR3 coding DNA: TGTGCCAGCAGCTCCCCTCGCGGGGGGCAAGAGACCCAGTACTTC. Translating it yields CASSSPRGGQETQYF.

CDR3 nucleotide sequence: TGTGCCAGCAGCTTCTCCAGGGACATGAACACTGAAGCTTTCTTT. It encodes CASSFSRDMNTEAFF. This chain joins TRBV7-9 and TRBJ1-1, with D possibly TRBD1 on 6 matching bases. This CDR3 spans 15 amino acids. Germline loops: CDR1 SEHNR, CDR2 FQNEAQ (reference sequence). Trimming shortened V by 3 bases and J by 0 bases, and 11 bases separated the two germline ends.

The CDR3 DNA is TGTGCCAGCAGTCCTCGCGCGGGGGTCACAGATACGCAGTATTTT. This translates into CASSPRAGVTDTQYF. This rearrangement joins TRBV9 to TRBJ2-3, with 7 bases fitting TRBD2. Germline V gene lookup returns CDR1 SGDLS and CDR2 YYNGEE. There are 15 residues in the CDR3. With 5 bases clipped from V and 2 bases from J, the junction kept 8 bases outside the gene matches.

This clone has a single count. The chain combines TRBV6-5 with TRBJ2-4; TRBD1 matches at 8 bases. The CDR3 extends over 12 amino acids. The germline gives CDR1 MNHEY, CDR2 SVGAGI. The trim removed 6 bases at V and 6 bases at J, leaving 1 base unmatched. CDR3 coding DNA: TGTGCCAGCAGCGACAGGGGAAACATTCAGTACTTC. Residues: CASSDRGNIQYF.

V is TRBV28 and J is TRBJ1-1, with a tentative D call TRBD1 (5 bases). Trimming took 6 bases from V and 1 from J, leaving 15 bases between them. The length of the CDR3 is 15 residues. The V gene's germline CDR1 is MDHEN and CDR2 SYDVKM. CDR3 residues: CASRASAGSNTEAFF. The CDR3 DNA follows: TGTGCCAGCAGAGCCTCGGCAGGGTCGAACACTGAAGCTTTCTTT.

The sample holds one count of this clone. The J gene is TRBJ1-4, the V gene TRBV15, with D unresolved. The CDR3 totals 17 residues. Trimming took 0 bases from V and 0 from J, leaving 11 bases between them. In germline, CDR1 is LNHNV, CDR2 YYDKDF (reference sequence). The CDR3 reads CATSRDKEQTTNEKLFF. Here the CDR3 DNA reads TGTGCCACCAGCAGAGATAAGGAACAGACAACTAATGAAAAACTGTTTTTT.

This rearrangement joins TRBV13 to TRBJ2-1, with a possible D match to TRBD2 (6 bases). V was pared by 3 bases and J by 4 bases, with 13 bases between. The CDR3 has 15 residues. The germline V gene encodes CDR1 PRHDT and CDR2 FYEKMQ (reference sequence). CDR3 residues: CASSLTRQTYNEQFF. The CDR3 bases are TGTGCCAGCAGCTTGACTAGGCAGACTTACAATGAGCAGTTCTTC. Together with reference TRBV13 and TRBJ2-1, the CDR3 gives the full variable domain: AAGVIQSPRHLIKEKRETATLKCYPIPRHDTVYWYQQGPGQDPQFLISFYEKMQSDKGSIPDRFSAQQFSDYHSELNMSSLELGDSALYFCASSLTRQTYNEQFFGPGTRLTVL.

The J gene is TRBJ1-2, the V gene TRBV9, with TRBD1 matching over 9 bases. Germline CDR1 reads SGDLS; CDR2 reads YYNGEE. This CDR3 has 16 residues. J was trimmed by 0 bases and V by 6 bases; bases with no gene match: 9. The CDR3 region is CASNPGTGLANYGYTF. The CDR3 DNA reads TGTGCCAGCAATCCAGGGACAGGGCTGGCTAACTATGGCTACACCTTC.